Shown below are 6 T cell receptor beta chains from a single sample sequenced in a study of T-cell memory formation after mild COVID-19. MiXCR was run by TCRdb on the 5' RACE reads, yielding one entry per CDR3 protein. The sample has tens of thousands of distinct CDR3 sequences; roughly 15% are singletons. The sequenced sample was PBMCs or a T cell subset sorted from them (not recorded which). Source of these receptors: a man younger than 30 who had mild COVID-19 (a few samples of this study predate the infection). Cell type and time point are not known.

The table lists this clonotype with a few counts. The chain couples TRBV6-5 to TRBJ2-1, with D possibly matching TRBD1 (6 bases). V lost 0 bases and J lost 6, with 9 bases in between. This CDR3 has 14 amino acids. The germline V gene encodes CDR1 MNHEY and CDR2 SVGAGI. The CDR3 sequence is CASSYSQGPNEQFF. CDR3 bases: TGTGCCAGCAGTTACTCTCAGGGGCCCAATGAGCAGTTCTTC.

The chain combines TRBV7-8 with TRBJ2-2; 10 bases align to TRBD2. The ends lost 3 bases at V and 7 bases at J; junction bases unmatched: 8. The germline gives CDR1 SGHVS, CDR2 FQNEAQ. CDR3 length: 16 amino acids. The CDR3 coding sequence is TGTGCCAGCAGCTTCGGTAGCGGGGGGCCGGTCGGGGAGCTGTTTTTT. This encodes CASSFGSGGPVGELFF. Full variable domain (remainder filled in from reference TRBV7-8 and TRBJ2-2): GAGVSQSPRYKVAKRGQDVALRCDPISGHVSLFWYQQALGQGPEFLTYFQNEAQLDKSGLPSDRFFAERPEGSVSTLKIQRTQQEDSAVYLCASSFGSGGPVGELFFGEGSRLTVL.

This clonotype was found many times. The chain uses TRBV20-1 and TRBJ2-7; 7 positions agree with TRBD2. The CDR3 runs to 13 residues. Germline assignment: CDR1 DFQATT and CDR2 SNEGSKA (reference sequence). V trimming: 6 bases; J trimming: 4 bases; junction bases outside the gene matches: 9. This chain's CDR3 is CSASGTTRYEQYF. The CDR3 coding sequence is TGCAGTGCCTCCGGGACTACCCGTTACGAGCAGTACTTC.

The chain couples TRBV12-5 to TRBJ2-1, with TRBD1 matching over 8 bases. The CDR3 runs to 16 residues. After removal of 0 bases from V and 7 bases from J, the junction contained 8 bases not matched to a gene. Per germline, CDR1 LGHNT and CDR2 FRNRAP. In nucleotides, the CDR3 is TGTGCTAGTGGTTTGGTACCGCAGGGGGCGCGGAATGAGCAGTTCTTC. This translates into CASGLVPQGARNEQFF.

This clonotype was detected ten times or more. The chain carries TRBV4-1 and TRBJ1-5, with a weak D call TRBD1 (5 bases). CDR1 and CDR2 (germline): MGHRA, YSYEKL. The CDR3 covers 13 residues. Trimming shortened V by 3 bases and J by 11 bases, and 14 bases separated the two germline ends. The chain's CDR3 is CASSHDPQGSQHF. CDR3 coding DNA: TGCGCCAGCAGCCACGACCCCCAGGGTTCCCAGCATTTT.

V and J are TRBV9 and TRBJ2-3; D may be TRBD2 (6 bases). Germline CDR1 and CDR2: SGDLS and YYNGEE. V lost 2 bases to trimming and J lost 3 bases, with 13 bases between them. There are 15 residues in the CDR3. The CDR3 reads CASSVLGRRTDTQYF. CDR3 DNA sequence: TGTGCCAGCAGCGTTTTGGGGAGGAGGACAGATACGCAGTATTTT. Using reference TRBV9 and TRBJ2-3 for the parts outside the CDR3, the full variable domain is DSGVTQTPKHLITATGQRVTLRCSPRSGDLSVYWYQQSLDQGLQFLIQYYNGEERAKGNILERFSAQQFPDLHSELNLSSLELGDSALYFCASSVLGRRTDTQYFGPGTRLTVL.